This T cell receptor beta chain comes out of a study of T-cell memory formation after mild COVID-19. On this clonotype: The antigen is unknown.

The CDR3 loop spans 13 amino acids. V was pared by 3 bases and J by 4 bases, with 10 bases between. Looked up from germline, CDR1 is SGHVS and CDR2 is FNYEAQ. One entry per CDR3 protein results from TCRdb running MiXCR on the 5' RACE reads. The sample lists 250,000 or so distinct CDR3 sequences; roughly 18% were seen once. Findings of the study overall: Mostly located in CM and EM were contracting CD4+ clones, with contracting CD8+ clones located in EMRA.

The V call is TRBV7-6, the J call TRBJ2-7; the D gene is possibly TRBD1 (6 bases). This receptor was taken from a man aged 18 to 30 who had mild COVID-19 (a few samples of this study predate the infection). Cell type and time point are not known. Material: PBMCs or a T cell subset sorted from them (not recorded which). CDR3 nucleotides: TGTGCCAGCAGCTTCAAACAGGGTTACGAGCAGTACTTC. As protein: CASSFKQGYEQYF. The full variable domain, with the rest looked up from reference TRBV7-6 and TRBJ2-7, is GAGVSQSPRYKVTKRGQDVALRCDPISGHVSLYWYRQALGQGPEFLTYFNYEAQQDKSGLPNDRFSAERPEGSISTLTIQRTEQRDSAMYRCASSFKQGYEQYFGPGTRLTVT.